The TCR beta chain under discussion was sequenced for a study of shared clonotypes between healthy human individuals. The wider study: The donor pool was made up of two women and three men aged 18 to 49.

Study-wide results and caveats: The expectation was that sequencing depth would affect clonotype sharing among donors. Enrolling few donors narrowed the genetic and exposure-history diversity that was represented. Clonotypes not shared had lower generation probabilities than those common to all four donors.

Notes on this clone: The antigen is undetermined.

With 4 bases removed from V and 0 bases from J, the gap between germline ends came to 10 bases. Germline-derived CDR1 and CDR2 are LNHDA and SQIVND (reference sequence). This CDR3 region has 15 residues. The protocol was immunoSEQ multiplex PCR, while the TCRdb copy is restricted to in-frame clones and leaves out a portion. The table has some 360,000 clones, about 70% seen once. The sequence was obtained from a man aged 25-45 years in good health. Sequencing was performed on memory CD4+ T cells sorted from blood. Subset described: CD45RA-negative fraction. The chain combines TRBV19 with TRBJ2-1, with D perhaps TRBD1 or TRBD2 (5 bases each). DNA of the CDR3: TGTGCCAGTAGTAAAGGGACCTTCTCCTACAATGAGCAGTTCTTC. As protein: CASSKGTFSYNEQFF.